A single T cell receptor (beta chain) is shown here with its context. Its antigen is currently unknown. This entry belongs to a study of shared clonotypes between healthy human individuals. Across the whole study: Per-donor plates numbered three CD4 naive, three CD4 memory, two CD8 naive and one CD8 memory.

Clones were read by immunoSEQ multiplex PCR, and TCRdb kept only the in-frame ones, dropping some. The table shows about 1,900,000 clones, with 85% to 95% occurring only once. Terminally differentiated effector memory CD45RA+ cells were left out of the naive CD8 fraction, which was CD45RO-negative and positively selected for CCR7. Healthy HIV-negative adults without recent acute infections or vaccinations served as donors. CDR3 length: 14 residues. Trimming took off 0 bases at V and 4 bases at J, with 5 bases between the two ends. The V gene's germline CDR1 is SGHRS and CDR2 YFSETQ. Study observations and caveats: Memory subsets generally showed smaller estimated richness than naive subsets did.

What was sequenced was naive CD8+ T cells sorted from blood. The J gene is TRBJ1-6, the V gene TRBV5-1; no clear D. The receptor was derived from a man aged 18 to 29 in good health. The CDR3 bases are TGCGCCAGCAGCTTGGACGGGTATAATTCACCCCTCCACTTT. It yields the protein CASSLDGYNSPLHF. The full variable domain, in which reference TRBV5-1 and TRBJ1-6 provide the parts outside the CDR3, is KAGVTQTPRYLIKTRGQQVTLSCSPISGHRSVSWYQQTPGQGLQFLFEYFSETQRNKGNFPGRFSGRQFSNSRSEMNVSTLELGDSALYLCASSLDGYNSPLHFGNGTRLTVT.